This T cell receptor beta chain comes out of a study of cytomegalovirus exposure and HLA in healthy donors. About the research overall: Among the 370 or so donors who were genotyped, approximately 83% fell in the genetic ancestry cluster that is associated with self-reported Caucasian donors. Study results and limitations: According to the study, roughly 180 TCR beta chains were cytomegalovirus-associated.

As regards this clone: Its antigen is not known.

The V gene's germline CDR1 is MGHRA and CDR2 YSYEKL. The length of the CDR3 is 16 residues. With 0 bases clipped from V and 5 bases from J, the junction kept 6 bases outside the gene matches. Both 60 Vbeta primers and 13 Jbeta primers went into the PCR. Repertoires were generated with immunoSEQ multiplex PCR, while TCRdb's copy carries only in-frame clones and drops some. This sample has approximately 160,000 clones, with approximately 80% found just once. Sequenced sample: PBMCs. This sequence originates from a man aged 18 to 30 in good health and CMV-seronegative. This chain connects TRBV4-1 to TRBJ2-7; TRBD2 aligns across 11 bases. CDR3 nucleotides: TGCGCCAGCAGCCAAGATTGGGTGACTAGCGGGGACGAGCAGTACTTC. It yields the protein CASSQDWVTSGDEQYF.